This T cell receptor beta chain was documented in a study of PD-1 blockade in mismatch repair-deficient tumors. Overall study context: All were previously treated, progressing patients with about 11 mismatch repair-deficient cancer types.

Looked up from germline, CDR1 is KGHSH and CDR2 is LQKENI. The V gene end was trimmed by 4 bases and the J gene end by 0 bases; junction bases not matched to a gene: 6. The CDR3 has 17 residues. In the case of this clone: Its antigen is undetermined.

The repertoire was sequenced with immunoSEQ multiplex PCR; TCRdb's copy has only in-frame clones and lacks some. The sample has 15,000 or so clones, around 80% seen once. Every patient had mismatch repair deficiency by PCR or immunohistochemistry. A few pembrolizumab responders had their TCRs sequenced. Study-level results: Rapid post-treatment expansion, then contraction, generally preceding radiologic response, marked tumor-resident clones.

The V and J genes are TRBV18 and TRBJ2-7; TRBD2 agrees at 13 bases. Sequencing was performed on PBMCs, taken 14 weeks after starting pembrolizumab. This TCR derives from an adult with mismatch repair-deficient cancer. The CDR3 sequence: CASSLGTSGAASYEQYF. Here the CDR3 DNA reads TGTGCCAGCTCACTCGGGACTAGCGGGGCAGCCTCCTACGAGCAGTACTTC.